This TCR beta chain was obtained from a study of blood T cell repertoires in COVID-19. For the study at large: Italy, Spain and the United States were the sources of the convalescent and acute COVID-19 samples. T cells, B-cell-depleted T cells, or PBMCs provided the cDNA or gDNA that served as material.

In the authors' workflow: Reference gene primer amplification yielded estimated nucleated cell counts. Sequencing used immunoSEQ multiplex PCR; TCRdb keeps in-frame clones, though not all of them. V and J calls plus clone size are reproduced from that table; the DNA served to infer D and trimming. The sample lists 200,000 to 300,000 clones, over 80% occurring once. The V and J ends lost 1 base and 8 bases respectively, with 9 bases between them. CDR3 size: 13 residues. Germline CDR1 and CDR2: SGHAT and FQDESV (reference sequence). This clonotype was obtained from a middle-aged woman who had recovered from COVID-19. The sequencing sample was made of peripheral blood. The rearrangement joins TRBV11-1 to TRBJ1-5; D unclear. CDR3 sequence (DNA): TGTGCCAGCAGCTTAGGACGGGGTAAGCCCCAGCATTTT. Its protein is CASSLGRGKPQHF. Looking up the rest from reference TRBV11-1 and TRBJ1-5 gives the full variable domain: EAEVAQSPRYKITEKSQAVAFWCDPISGHATLYWYRQILGQGPELLVQFQDESVVDDSQLPKDRFSAERLKGVDSTLKIQPAELGDSAMYLCASSLGRGKPQHFGDGTRLSIL.